This TCR beta chain is from a study of T cell changes during pregnancy in multiple sclerosis. After removal of 8 bases from V and 3 bases from J, the junction contained 6 bases not matched to a gene. This CDR3 is built from 14 residues. Per germline, CDR1 GTSNPN and CDR2 SVGIG (reference sequence). Measured with immunoSEQ multiplex PCR; TCRdb has only the in-frame clones, and not every one. Of about 42,000 clones detected, approximately 90% appear once; the ten largest clones hold less than 0.95%. The sample here was CD4+ T cells from peripheral blood mononuclear cells, taken before pregnancy. The rearrangement uses TRBV30 and TRBJ1-5, with 11 bases matching TRBD1. This TCR derives from a female donor with multiple sclerosis, enrolled in a pregnancy study. CDR3 protein: CAIRTGGLNQPQHF. DNA for the CDR3: TGTGCCATAAGGACAGGGGGCCTCAATCAGCCCCAGCATTTT.